This T cell receptor (beta chain) appears in the sequencing data of a study of shared clonotypes between healthy human individuals. Study-wide findings and caveats: It was observed that roughly 4.8% of naive CD4 clonotypes were shared across a handful of donors.

Note on this clone: The target antigen is unknown.

Repertoires were generated with immunoSEQ multiplex PCR, while TCRdb's copy carries only in-frame clones and drops some. The table records some 2 million clones, 85% to 95% of them present only once. Germline lookup yields CDR1 LNHDA and CDR2 SQIVND (reference sequence). V dropped 3 bases and J dropped 3 bases, with 15 bases sitting between them. The CDR3 runs 16 residues. This chain joins TRBV19 and TRBJ2-1; maybe TRBD2 (5 bases). This receptor was obtained from a man aged 18 to 35 in good health. Material: naive CD4+ T cells sorted from blood. Subset specified: CD45RA+ positively selected. CDR3 nucleotides: TGTGCCAGTAGTATGATGAGAGGGTCAAACTACAATGAGCAGTTCTTC. It translates to CASSMMRGSNYNEQFF.